This record looks at one T cell receptor beta chain sequence and its context. TCRdb's copy holds only in-frame clones and misses some; the assay was immunoSEQ multiplex PCR. The sample includes over 6,500 clones, less than 75% of them seen just once. The sample comes from a study of CD4+ T cells in melanoma. The sample consisted of cells from a culture (not recorded whether cultured in vitro). The sequence was obtained from a human donor with melanoma.

The CDR3 reads CASSIGLAPLPQYF. The DNA for the CDR3 is TGTGCCAGTAGTATCGGACTAGCGCCCTTGCCCCAGTACTTC. The chain carries TRBV19 and TRBJ2-5; 9 bases agree with TRBD2. The length of the CDR3 is 14 residues. V shed 3 bases and J 9 bases; nucleotides not matched to a gene: 8. The germline gives CDR1 LNHDA, CDR2 SQIVND (reference sequence).